This T cell receptor beta chain was documented in a study of graft-versus-host responses after intestinal transplantation. This clone has a handful of counts. TCRdb keeps only in-frame clones here, not all; method: immunoSEQ multiplex PCR. The table includes 20,000 or so clones, 40% to 55% detected once. Per germline, CDR1 WNHNN and CDR2 SYGVQD (reference sequence). V lost 6 bases and J lost 1; bases outside the gene matches: 5. The CDR3 runs to 14 residues. This clonotype was obtained from a human patient who received an intestinal transplant. The chain uses TRBV10-1 and TRBJ1-1; TRBD1 matches at 7 bases. The sequencing used alloreactive CD4+ T cells from a mixed lymphocyte reaction culture, collected before intestinal transplant. Subset specified: CFSE-low proliferating T cells sorted from roughly 6-day pre-transplant mixed lymphocyte reaction (GvH or HvG direction). The CDR3 is CASSEGQPNTEAFF. CDR3 sequence (DNA): TGCGCCAGCAGCGAGGGACAGCCGAACACTGAAGCTTTCTTT.